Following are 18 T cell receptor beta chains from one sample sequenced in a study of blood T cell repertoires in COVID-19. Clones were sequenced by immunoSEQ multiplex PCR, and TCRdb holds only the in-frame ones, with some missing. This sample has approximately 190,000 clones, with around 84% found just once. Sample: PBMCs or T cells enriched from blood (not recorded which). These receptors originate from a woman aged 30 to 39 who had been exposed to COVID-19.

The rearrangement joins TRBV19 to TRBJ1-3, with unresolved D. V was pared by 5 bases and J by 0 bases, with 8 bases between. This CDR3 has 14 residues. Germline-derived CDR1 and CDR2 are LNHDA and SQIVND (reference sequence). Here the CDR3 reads CASSGQNSGNTIYF. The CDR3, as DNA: TGTGCCAGTAGTGGGCAGAACTCTGGAAACACCATATATTTT.

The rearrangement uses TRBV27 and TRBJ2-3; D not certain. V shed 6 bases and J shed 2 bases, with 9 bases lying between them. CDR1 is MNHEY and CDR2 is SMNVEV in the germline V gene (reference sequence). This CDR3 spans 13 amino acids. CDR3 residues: CASRRTATDTQYF. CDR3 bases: TGTGCCAGCAGACGCACAGCCACAGATACGCAGTATTTT.

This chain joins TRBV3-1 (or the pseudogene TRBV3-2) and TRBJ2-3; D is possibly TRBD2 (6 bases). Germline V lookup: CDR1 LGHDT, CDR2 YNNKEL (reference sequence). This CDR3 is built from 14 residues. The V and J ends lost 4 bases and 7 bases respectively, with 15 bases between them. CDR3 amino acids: CASSLPSRGNTQYF. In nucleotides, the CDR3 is TGTGCCAGCAGCCTCCCGAGCCGGGGGAATACGCAGTATTTT.

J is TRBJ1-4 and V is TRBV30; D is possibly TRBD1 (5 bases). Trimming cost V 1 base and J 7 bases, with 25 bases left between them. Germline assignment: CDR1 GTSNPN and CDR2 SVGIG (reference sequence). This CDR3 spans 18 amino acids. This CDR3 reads CAWSGGGARWSGGEKLFF. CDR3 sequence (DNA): TGTGCCTGGAGTGGAGGCGGAGCCAGATGGAGCGGGGGTGAAAAACTGTTTTTT. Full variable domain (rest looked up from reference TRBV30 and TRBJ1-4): SQTIHQWPATLVQPVGSPLSLECTVEGTSNPNLYWYRQAAGRGLQLLFYSVGIGQISSEVPQNLSASRPQDRQFILSSKKLLLSDSGFYLCAWSGGGARWSGGEKLFFGSGTQLSVL.

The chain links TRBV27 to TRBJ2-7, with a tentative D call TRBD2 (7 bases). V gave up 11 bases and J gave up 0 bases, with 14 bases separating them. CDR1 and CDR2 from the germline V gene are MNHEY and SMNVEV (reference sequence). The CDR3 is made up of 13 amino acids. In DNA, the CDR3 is TGTGCCGCTTGGGGGGGGGCCTCCTACGAGCAGTACTTC. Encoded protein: CAAWGGASYEQYF.

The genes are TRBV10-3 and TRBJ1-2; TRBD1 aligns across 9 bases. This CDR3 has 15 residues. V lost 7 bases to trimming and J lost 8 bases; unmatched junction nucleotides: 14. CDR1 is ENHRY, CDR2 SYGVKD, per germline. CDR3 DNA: TGTGCCATCAAAGAGGCGGGACAGGGAGTAGAGGGCTACACCTTC. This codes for CAIKEAGQGVEGYTF.

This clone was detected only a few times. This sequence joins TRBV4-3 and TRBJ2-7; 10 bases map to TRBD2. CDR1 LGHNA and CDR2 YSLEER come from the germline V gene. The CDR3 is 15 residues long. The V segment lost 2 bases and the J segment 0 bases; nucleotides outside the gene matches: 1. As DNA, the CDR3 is TGCGCCAGCAGCCAACTAGCGGGGGACTCCTACGAGCAGTACTTC. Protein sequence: CASSQLAGDSYEQYF.

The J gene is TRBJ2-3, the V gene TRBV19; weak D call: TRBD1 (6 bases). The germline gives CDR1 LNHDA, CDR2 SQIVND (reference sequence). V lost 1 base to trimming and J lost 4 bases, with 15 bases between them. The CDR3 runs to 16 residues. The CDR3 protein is CASSIGYGGYADTQYF. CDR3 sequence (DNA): TGTGCCAGTAGTATAGGGTATGGGGGCTACGCAGATACGCAGTATTTT. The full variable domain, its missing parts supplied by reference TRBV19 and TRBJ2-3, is DGGITQSPKYLFRKEGQNVTLSCEQNLNHDAMYWYRQDPGQGLRLIYYSQIVNDFQKGDIAEGYSVSREKKESFPLTVTSAQKNPTAFYLCASSIGYGGYADTQYFGPGTRLTVL.

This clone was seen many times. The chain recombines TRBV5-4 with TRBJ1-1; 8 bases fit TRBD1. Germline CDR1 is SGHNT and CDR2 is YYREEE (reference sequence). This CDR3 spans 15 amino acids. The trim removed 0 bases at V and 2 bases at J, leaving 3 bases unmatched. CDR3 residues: CASSLGQGTNTEAFF. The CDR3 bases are TGTGCCAGCAGCTTGGGACAGGGGACAAACACTGAAGCTTTCTTT.

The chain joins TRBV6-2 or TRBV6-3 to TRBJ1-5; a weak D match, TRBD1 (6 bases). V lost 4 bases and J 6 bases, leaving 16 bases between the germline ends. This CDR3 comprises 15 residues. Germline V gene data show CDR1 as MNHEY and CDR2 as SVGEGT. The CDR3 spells CASSSFGGAGQPQHF. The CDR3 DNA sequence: TGTGCCAGCAGTTCCTTCGGGGGGGCGGGTCAGCCCCAGCATTTT.

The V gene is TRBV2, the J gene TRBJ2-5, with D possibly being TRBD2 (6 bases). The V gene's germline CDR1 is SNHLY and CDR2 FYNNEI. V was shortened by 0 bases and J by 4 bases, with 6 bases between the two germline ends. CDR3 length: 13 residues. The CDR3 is CASSEAGRETQYF. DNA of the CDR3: TGTGCCAGCAGTGAAGCCGGGAGAGAGACCCAGTACTTC.

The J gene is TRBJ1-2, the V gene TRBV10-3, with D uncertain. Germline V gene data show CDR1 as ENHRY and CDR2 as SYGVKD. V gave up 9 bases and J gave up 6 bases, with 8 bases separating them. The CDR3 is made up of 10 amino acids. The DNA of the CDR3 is TGTGCCATACTCCAGGATGGCTACACCTTC. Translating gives CAILQDGYTF.

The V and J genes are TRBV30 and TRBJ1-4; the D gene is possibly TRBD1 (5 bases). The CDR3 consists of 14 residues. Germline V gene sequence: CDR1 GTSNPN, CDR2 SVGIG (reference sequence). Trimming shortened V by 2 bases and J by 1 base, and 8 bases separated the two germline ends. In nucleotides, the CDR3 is TGTGCCTGGAGTTGGGGGGGAACTAATGAAAAACTGTTTTTT. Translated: CAWSWGGTNEKLFF.

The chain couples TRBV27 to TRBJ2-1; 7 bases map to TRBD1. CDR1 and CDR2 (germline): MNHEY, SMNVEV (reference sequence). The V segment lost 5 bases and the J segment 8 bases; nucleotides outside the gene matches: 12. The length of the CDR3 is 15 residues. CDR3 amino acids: CASSPKTGHGHEQFF. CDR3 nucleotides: TGTGCCAGCAGTCCCAAGACAGGGCATGGGCATGAGCAGTTCTTC.

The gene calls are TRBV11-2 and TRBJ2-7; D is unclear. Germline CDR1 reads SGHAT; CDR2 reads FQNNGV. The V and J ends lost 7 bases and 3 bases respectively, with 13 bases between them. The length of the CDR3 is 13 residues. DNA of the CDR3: TGTGCCAGCACAATGGTACTAAACTACGAGCAGTACTTC. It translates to CASTMVLNYEQYF.

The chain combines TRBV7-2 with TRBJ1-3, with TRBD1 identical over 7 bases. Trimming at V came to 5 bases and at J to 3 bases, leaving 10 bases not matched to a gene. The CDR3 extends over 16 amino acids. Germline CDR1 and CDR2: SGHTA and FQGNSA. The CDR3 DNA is TGTGCCAGCAGCCCATCACCGTCAGGGGGTGGAAACACCATATATTTT. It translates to CASSPSPSGGGNTIYF.

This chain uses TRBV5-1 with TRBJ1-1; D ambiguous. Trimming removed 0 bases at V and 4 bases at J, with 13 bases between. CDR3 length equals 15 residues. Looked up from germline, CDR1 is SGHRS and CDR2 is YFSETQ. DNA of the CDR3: TGCGCCAGCAGCTTGGTTTTGGCGGCGGGCACTGAAGCTTTCTTT. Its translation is CASSLVLAAGTEAFF.

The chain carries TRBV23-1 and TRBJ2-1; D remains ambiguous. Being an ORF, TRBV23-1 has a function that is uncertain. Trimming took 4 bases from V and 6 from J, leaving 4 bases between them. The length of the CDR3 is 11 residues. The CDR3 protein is CASSPGNEQFF. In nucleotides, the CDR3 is TGCGCCAGCAGTCCGGGCAATGAGCAGTTCTTC.